The 4 T cell receptor beta chains listed next were all sequenced from one sample in a study of OX40 agonist ivuxolimab in advanced cancers. The assay was immunoSEQ multiplex PCR, and TCRdb's table has in-frame clones only and misses some. The sample consists of approximately 84,000 clones, about 91% of them appearing once. Source: CD4+ or CD8+ T cells sorted from blood, taken in a trial of the OX40 agonist ivuxolimab. The receptors here all came from an adult with an advanced solid tumor such as melanoma, head and neck, liver or kidney cancer.

The chain combines TRBV7-3 with TRBJ1-6; possible D gene TRBD1, 5 bases. V shed 1 base and J shed 7 bases, with 8 bases lying between them. The CDR3 spans 14 residues. The germline V gene encodes CDR1 SGHTA and CDR2 FQGTGA. CDR3 bases: TGTGCCAGCAGCTTAAACGGGGCGAATTCACCCCTCCACTTT. Residues: CASSLNGANSPLHF.

The gene calls are TRBV4-3 and TRBJ2-1; 9 bases map to TRBD1. Germline V gene data show CDR1 as LGHNA and CDR2 as YSLEER. The CDR3 is 14 amino acids. The V gene end was trimmed by 2 bases and the J gene end by 9 bases; junction bases not matched to a gene: 5. In nucleotides, the CDR3 is TGCGCCAGCAGCCAACCCGGGACAGGGAGTGAGCAGTTCTTC. Translation: CASSQPGTGSEQFF.

In DNA, the CDR3 is TGTGCCAGCAGTGCAGGGACAGTCGCTGGCTACACCTTC. This translates into CASSAGTVAGYTF. The rearrangement joins TRBV6-4 to TRBJ1-2, with 7 bases that match TRBD1. Trimming cost V 4 bases and J 7 bases; bases outside gene matches: 6. This CDR3 has 13 residues. Germline V gene lookup returns CDR1 MRHNA and CDR2 SNTAGT.

This chain joins TRBV27 and TRBJ1-1, with 10 bases matching TRBD1. From germline, CDR1 is MNHEY and CDR2 SMNVEV (reference sequence). V shed 5 bases, J shed 1 base, and the junction held 13 bases outside the gene matches. The CDR3 runs to 18 residues. CDR3 bases: TGTGCCAGCAGTCCCTCCGGGACAGGGGCGCTCGGGAACACTGAAGCTTTCTTT. Translation gives CASSPSGTGALGNTEAFF.